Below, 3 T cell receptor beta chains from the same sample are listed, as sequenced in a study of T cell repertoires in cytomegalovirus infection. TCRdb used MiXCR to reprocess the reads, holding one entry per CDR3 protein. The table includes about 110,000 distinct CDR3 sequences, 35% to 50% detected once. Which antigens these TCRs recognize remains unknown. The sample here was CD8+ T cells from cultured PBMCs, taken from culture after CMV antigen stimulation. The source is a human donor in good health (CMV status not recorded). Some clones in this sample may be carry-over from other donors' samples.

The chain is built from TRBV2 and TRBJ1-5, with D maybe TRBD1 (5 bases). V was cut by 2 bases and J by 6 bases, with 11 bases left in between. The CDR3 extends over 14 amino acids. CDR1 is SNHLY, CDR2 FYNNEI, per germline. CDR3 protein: CASSEPGAGQPQHF. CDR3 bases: TGTGCCAGCAGTGAACCCGGGGCTGGTCAGCCCCAGCATTTT. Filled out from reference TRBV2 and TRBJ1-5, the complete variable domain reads EPEVTQTPSHQVTQMGQEVILRCVPISNHLYFYWYRQILGQKVEFLVSFYNNEISEKSEIFDDQFSVERPDGSNFTLKIRSTKLEDSAMYFCASSEPGAGQPQHFGDGTRLSIL.

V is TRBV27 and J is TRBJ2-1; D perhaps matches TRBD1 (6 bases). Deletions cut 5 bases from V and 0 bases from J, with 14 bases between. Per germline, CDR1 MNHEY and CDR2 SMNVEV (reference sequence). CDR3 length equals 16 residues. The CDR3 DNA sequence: TGTGCCAGCAGTGAATACAGGGAAAGCTCCTACAATGAGCAGTTCTTC. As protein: CASSEYRESSYNEQFF.

CDR3 loop: CASSTGRGSIFEQYF. As DNA, the CDR3 is TGTGCCAGTAGTACCGGACGGGGTTCGATCTTCGAGCAGTACTTC. The chain combines TRBV19 with TRBJ2-7, with a possible D match to TRBD2 (5 bases). CDR1 and CDR2 (germline): LNHDA, SQIVND (reference sequence). Trimming removed 4 bases from V and 6 bases from J, with 19 bases in between. The CDR3 is 15 amino acids.